This T cell receptor beta chain is from a study of T cells in women clearing cervical HPV infection. At the level of the study: Blood came at first lesion visit for cases, post-clearance for controls. Study outcomes and limitations: TRBV6-7 relative abundance averaged approximately 0.1% in cases and 0.16% in controls.

Libraries were prepared by immunoSEQ multiplex PCR; TCRdb keeps only in-frame clonotypes and omits some of them. Recorded for this sample: fewer than 35,000 clones. As concerns this clone: The antigen is not known. The read falls 3 residues short of the CDR3 end, and the missing part is taken from the germline J gene.

The CDR3 is made up of 16 amino acids. The junction had 10 bases not matched to a gene; V was cut back by 2 bases and J by 8 bases. Germline assignment: CDR1 SGHRS and CDR2 YFSETQ. Each participant carried one incident cervical HPV16 infection only. The V call is TRBV5-1, the J call TRBJ2-2; 9 bases line up with TRBD2. The receptor comes from a woman between 18 and 70 years old with a cervical HPV16 infection that either progressed to CIN3+ or cleared (not recorded which). The sequenced sample was blood buffy coat. CDR3 DNA, as far as it was read: TGCGCCAGCAGCTTTGAGCGCGGGGGGGCCTTTGGGGAG. It yields the protein CASSFERGGAFGE. The full CDR3 protein is CASSFERGGAFGELFF.